This passage covers 7 T cell receptor beta chains from one sample sequenced in a study of CD8 T cells in ankylosing spondylitis. TCRdb used MiXCR to reprocess the 5' RACE reads, holding one entry per CDR3 protein. The sample shows about 400,000 distinct CDR3 sequences, 20% to 25% of them seen only once. Sequences were obtained from blood, either unsorted or a sorted T cell fraction (not recorded which). The receptors were sampled from a male donor with ankylosing spondylitis or in good health (not recorded which).

V and J are TRBV6-1 and TRBJ2-3; unclear D gene. The CDR3 extends over 13 amino acids. V was shortened by 11 bases and J by 4 bases, with 16 bases between the two germline ends. From germline, CDR1 is MNHNS and CDR2 SASEGT. The CDR3 DNA follows: TGTGCCCCTACTATCCACCTTCCAGATACGCAGTATTTT. Translated: CAPTIHLPDTQYF.

V is TRBV10-2 and J is TRBJ1-4; unclear D gene. Germline V gene data show CDR1 as WSHSY and CDR2 as SAAADI. This CDR3 has 13 residues. V lost 2 bases, J lost 4 bases, and 5 bases lay in between. CDR3 region: CASSEEVNEKLFF. CDR3 DNA: TGCGCCAGCAGTGAGGAAGTTAATGAAAAACTGTTTTTT.

In this sample, this clonotype turned up a few times. The chain carries TRBV29-1 and TRBJ2-7; D perhaps matches TRBD1 (6 bases). Germline lookup yields CDR1 SQVTM and CDR2 ANQGSEA. V shed 5 bases and J shed 2 bases, with 10 bases lying between them. The CDR3 has 12 amino acids. As DNA, the CDR3 is TGCAGCGTTACCCAGGGGACCTACGAGCAGTACTTC. Translating it yields CSVTQGTYEQYF.

V usage is TRBV5-4 and J usage is TRBJ2-7; 7 bases line up with TRBD1. The CDR3 extends over 12 amino acids. Germline CDR1 reads SGHNT; CDR2 reads YYREEE (reference sequence). With V trimmed by 4 bases and J by 11 bases, 9 bases remained unmatched. This CDR3 reads CASSHRDREEYF. The DNA for the CDR3 is TGTGCCAGCAGCCACCGGGACAGAGAGGAGTACTTC.

The V and J genes are TRBV20-1 and TRBJ2-7; no reliable D call. CDR1 and CDR2 (germline): DFQATT, SNEGSKA (reference sequence). With 0 bases removed from V and 2 bases from J, the gap between germline ends came to 14 bases. The CDR3 totals 15 residues. CDR3 DNA sequence: TGCAGTGCTAGAGATAGGATCCAGCCTACCTACGAGCAGTACTTC. Translation gives CSARDRIQPTYEQYF.

There are many counts of this clonotype. The chain links TRBV29-1 to TRBJ2-7; TRBD1 matches 8 bases. V was clipped by 7 bases and J by 4 bases; unmatched bases: 9. The CDR3 is 13 amino acids. Germline V gene sequence: CDR1 SQVTM, CDR2 ANQGSEA. The CDR3 DNA reads TGCAGCGGAGGACAGGGTTTGACATACGAGCAGTACTTC. It translates to CSGGQGLTYEQYF.

The chain is built from TRBV18 and TRBJ2-2; tentatively, D is TRBD1 or TRBD2 (5 bases each). Germline V lookup: CDR1 KGHSH, CDR2 LQKENI. This CDR3 is 16 amino acids long. The ends were cut back, 4 bases at V and 5 bases at J, with 17 bases in the middle. The CDR3 nucleotides are TGTGCCAGCTCACACATGGGACGGGAACCTACCGGGGAGCTGTTTTTT. Its protein is CASSHMGREPTGELFF.